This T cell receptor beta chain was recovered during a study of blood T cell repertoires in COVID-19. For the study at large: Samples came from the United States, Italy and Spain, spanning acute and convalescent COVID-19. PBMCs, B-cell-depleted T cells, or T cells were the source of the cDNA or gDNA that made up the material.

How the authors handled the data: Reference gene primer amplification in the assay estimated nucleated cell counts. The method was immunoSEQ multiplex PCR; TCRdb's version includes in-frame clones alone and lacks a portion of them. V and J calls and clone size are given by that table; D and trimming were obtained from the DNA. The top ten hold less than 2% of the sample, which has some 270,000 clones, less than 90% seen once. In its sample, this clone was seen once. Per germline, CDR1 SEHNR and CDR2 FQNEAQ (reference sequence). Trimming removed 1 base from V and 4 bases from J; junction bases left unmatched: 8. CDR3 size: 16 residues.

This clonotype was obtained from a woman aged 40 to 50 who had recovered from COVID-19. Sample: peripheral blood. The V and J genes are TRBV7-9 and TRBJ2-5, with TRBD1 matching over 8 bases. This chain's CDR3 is CASSLVGGQGGETQYF. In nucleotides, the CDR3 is TGTGCCAGCAGCTTAGTGGGCGGACAGGGCGGAGAGACCCAGTACTTC.